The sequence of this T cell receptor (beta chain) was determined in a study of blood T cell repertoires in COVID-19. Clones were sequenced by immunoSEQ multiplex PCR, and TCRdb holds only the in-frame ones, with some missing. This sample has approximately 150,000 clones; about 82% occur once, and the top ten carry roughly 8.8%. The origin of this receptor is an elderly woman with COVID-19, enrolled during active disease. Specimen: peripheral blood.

CDR3 region: CASSRAGTRLPTDTQYF. The CDR3 nucleotides read TGTGCCAGCAGCCGAGCCGGGACTCGGCTCCCCACAGATACGCAGTATTTT. The J gene is TRBJ2-3, the V gene TRBV6-6; weak D call: TRBD2 (6 bases). Germline CDR1 and CDR2: MNHNY and SVGAGI (reference sequence). The CDR3 loop spans 17 amino acids. The V gene lost 6 bases and the J gene lost 2 bases, with 21 bases spanning the gap.